Here is one T cell receptor (beta chain) with its context. Antigen unknown. The PCR used 60 Vbeta and 13 Jbeta primers. Assay used: immunoSEQ multiplex PCR; TCRdb lists only in-frame clones, some missing. The sample lists approximately 100,000 clones, roughly 76% occurring once. This record comes from a study of cytomegalovirus exposure and HLA in healthy donors. The study's findings and limits: Many donors shared some public TCRs, even though most TCR sequences were rare. TCR beta chain V- and J-gene trimming was linked, in a later analysis, to a missense variant in DCLRE1C. According to the study, roughly 160 TCR beta chains were cytomegalovirus-associated.

Germline CDR1 SGHRS, CDR2 YFSETQ. With V trimmed by 6 bases and J by 0 bases, 8 bases remained unmatched. The CDR3 contains 16 residues. The sequence derives from a man aged 45-60 years in good health and CMV-seronegative. The rearrangement joins TRBV5-1 to TRBJ1-1; the match to TRBD1 covers 10 bases. Specimen: PBMCs. CDR3 DNA: TGCGCCAGCACCAAACGGACAGGGGGAATGAACACTGAAGCTTTCTTT. Translated: CASTKRTGGMNTEAFF.